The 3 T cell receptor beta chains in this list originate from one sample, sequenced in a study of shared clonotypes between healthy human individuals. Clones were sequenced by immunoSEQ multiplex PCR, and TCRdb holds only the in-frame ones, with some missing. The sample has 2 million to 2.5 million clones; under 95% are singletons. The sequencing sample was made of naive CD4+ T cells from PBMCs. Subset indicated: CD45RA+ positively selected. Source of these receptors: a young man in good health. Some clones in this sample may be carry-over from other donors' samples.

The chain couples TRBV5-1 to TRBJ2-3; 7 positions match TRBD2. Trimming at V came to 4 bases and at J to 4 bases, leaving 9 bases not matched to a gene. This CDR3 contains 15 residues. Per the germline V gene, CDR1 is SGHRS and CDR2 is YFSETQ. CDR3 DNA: TGCGCCAGCAGCGTGGTGGCGGGAGTAGCAGATACGCAGTATTTT. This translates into CASSVVAGVADTQYF. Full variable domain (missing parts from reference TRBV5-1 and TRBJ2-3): KAGVTQTPRYLIKTRGQQVTLSCSPISGHRSVSWYQQTPGQGLQFLFEYFSETQRNKGNFPGRFSGRQFSNSRSEMNVSTLELGDSALYLCASSVVAGVADTQYFGPGTRLTVL.

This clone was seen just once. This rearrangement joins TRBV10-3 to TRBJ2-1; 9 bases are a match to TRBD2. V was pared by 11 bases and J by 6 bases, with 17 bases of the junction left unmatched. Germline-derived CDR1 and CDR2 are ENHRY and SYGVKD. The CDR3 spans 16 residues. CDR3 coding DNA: TGTGCCTCATTCCCATACGCGGGAGGGCAGGGCAATGAGCAGTTCTTC. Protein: CASFPYAGGQGNEQFF.

The CDR3 coding sequence is TGTGCCAGCAGCCTTATGGCTAGCGGGACCCAAGAGACCCAGTACTTC. This encodes CASSLMASGTQETQYF. V is TRBV7-6 and J is TRBJ2-5; 9 nucleotides align to TRBD2. The CDR3 is made up of 16 amino acids. Unmatched junction bases numbered 8, after V lost 5 bases and J lost 1 base. Germline V CDR1 and CDR2: SGHVS, FNYEAQ.